By sample share, the clone carrying this TCR beta chain is medium-sized (0.01 to 0.1%). Its matching antigen is unknown. This sample is part of a study of glioma-infiltrating T cells. Study observations and caveats: Tissue and blood shared very few CDR3 sequences.

The iRepertoire nested amplicon-rescue multiplex PCR amplified TCR alpha and beta CDR3s from RNA. MiXCR was run by TCRdb on the multiplex PCR reads, yielding one entry per CDR3 protein. The sample has thousands of distinct CDR3 sequences; roughly 27% are singletons. This TCR was recovered from a human donor with low-grade glioma or glioblastoma, undergoing nonglioma brain surgery, or in good health (not recorded which). The sequenced sample was glioma tissue, nonneoplastic brain tissue, or PBMCs (not recorded which).

The chain's CDR3 is CASSMSSGRAGPLDTQYF. DNA for the CDR3: TGTGCCAGTAGTATGTCTAGCGGGAGGGCTGGTCCCCTGGATACGCAGTATTTT. The chain recombines TRBV19 with TRBJ2-3; 12 bases agree with TRBD2. V lost 3 bases to trimming and J lost 6 bases; unmatched junction nucleotides: 13. CDR1 and CDR2 (germline): LNHDA, SQIVND (reference sequence). The CDR3 is 18 residues long.